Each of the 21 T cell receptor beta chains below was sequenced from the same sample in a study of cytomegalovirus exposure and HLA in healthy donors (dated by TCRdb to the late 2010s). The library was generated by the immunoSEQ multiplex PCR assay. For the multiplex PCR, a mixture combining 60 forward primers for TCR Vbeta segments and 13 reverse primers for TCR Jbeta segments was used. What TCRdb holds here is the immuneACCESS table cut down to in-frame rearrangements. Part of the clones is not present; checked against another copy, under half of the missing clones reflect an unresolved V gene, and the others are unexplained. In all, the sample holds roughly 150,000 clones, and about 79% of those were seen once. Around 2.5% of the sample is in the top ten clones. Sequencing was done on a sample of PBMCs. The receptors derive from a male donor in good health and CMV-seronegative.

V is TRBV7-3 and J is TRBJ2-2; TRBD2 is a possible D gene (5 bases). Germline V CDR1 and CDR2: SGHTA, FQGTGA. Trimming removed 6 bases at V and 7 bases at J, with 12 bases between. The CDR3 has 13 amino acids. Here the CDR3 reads CASRADSGGELFF. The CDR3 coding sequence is TGTGCCAGCAGAGCGGACTCAGGCGGGGAGCTGTTTTTT.

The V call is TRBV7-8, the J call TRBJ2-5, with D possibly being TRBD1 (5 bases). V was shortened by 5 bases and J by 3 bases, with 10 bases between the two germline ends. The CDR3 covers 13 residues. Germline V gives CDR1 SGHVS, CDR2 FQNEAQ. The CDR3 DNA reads TGTGCCAGCAGCCCGCAGGGAAAAGAGACCCAGTACTTC. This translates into CASSPQGKETQYF.

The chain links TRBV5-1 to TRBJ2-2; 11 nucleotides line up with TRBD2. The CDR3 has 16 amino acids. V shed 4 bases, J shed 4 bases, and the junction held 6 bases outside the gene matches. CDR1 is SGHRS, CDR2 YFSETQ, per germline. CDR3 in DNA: TGCGCCAGCAGCGGAGGACTAGCGGGTGGCACCGGGGAGCTGTTTTTT. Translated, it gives CASSGGLAGGTGELFF.

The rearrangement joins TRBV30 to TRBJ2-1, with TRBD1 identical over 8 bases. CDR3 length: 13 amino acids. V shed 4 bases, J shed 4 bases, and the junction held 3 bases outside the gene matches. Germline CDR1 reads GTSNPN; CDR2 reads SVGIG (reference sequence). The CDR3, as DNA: TGTGCCTGGATGGGACAGGAGTACAATGAGCAGTTCTTC. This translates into CAWMGQEYNEQFF. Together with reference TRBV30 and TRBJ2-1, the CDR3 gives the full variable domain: SQTIHQWPATLVQPVGSPLSLECTVEGTSNPNLYWYRQAAGRGLQLLFYSVGIGQISSEVPQNLSASRPQDRQFILSSKKLLLSDSGFYLCAWMGQEYNEQFFGPGTRLTVL.

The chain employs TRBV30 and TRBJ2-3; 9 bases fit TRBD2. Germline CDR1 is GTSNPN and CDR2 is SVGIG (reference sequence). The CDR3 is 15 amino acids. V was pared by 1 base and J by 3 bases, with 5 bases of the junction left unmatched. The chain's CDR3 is CAWSEDSGSTDTQYF. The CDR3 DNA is TGTGCCTGGAGTGAGGATAGCGGGAGTACAGATACGCAGTATTTT.

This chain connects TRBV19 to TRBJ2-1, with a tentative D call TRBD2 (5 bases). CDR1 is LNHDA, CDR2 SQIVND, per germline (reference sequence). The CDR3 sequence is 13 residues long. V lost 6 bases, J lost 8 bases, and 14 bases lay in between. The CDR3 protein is CASSPYSDHEQFF. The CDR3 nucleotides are TGTGCCAGTAGCCCTTATAGCGACCATGAGCAGTTCTTC.

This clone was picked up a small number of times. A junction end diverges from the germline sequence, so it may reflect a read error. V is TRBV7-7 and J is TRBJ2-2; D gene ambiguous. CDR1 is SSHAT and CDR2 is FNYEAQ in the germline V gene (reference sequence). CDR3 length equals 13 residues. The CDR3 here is CASSHGLTGELFF. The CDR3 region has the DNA TGTGCTAGCAGTCACGGGTTAACCGGGGAGCTGTTTTTT.

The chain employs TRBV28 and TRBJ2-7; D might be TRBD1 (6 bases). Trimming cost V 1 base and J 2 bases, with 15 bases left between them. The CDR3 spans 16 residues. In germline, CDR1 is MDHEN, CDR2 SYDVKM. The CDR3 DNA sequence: TGTGCCAGCAGTTTATCACCGGGACATCGAACCTACGAGCAGTACTTC. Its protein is CASSLSPGHRTYEQYF.

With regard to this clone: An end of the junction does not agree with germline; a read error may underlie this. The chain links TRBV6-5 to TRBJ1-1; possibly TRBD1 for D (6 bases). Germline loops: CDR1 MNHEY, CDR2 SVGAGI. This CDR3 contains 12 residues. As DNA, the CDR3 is TGTGCCAGCGGTTATCTGACAGGTACCGCTTTCTTT. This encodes CASGYLTGTAFF.

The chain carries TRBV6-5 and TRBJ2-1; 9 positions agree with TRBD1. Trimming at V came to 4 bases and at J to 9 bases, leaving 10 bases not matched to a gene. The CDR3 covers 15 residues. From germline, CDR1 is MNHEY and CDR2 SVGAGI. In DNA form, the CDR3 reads TGTGCCAGCAGTTCATGGGACAGGGAATGGGGTGAGCAGTTCTTC. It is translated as CASSSWDREWGEQFF.

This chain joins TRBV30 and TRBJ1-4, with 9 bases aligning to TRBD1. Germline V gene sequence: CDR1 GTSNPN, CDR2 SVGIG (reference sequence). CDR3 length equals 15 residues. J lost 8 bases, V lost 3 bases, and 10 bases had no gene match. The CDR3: CAWRPGQGLSEKLFF. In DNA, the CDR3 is TGTGCCTGGAGACCGGGACAGGGCCTTAGCGAAAAACTGTTTTTT.

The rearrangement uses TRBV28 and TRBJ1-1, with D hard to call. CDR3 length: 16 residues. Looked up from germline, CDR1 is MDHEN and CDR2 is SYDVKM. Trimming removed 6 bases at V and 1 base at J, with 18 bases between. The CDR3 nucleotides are TGTGCCAGCAGCCCACATCCGCGGGCCGCGAACACTGAAGCTTTCTTT. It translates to CASSPHPRAANTEAFF.

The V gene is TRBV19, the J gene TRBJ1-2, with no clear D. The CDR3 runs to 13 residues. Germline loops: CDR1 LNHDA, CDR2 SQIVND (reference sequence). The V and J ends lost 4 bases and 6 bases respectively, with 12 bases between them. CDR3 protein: CASSRSTLNGYTF. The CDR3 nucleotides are TGTGCCAGTAGTAGATCGACACTCAATGGCTACACCTTC.

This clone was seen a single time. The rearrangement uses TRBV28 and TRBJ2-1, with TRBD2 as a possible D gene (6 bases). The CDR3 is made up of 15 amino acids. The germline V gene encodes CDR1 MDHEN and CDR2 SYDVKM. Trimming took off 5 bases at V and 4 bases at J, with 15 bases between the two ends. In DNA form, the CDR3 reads TGTGCCAGCAGTAGTATAGCGGCCGCATACAATGAGCAGTTCTTC. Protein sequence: CASSSIAAAYNEQFF. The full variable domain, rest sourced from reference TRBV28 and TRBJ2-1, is DVKVTQSSRYLVKRTGEKVFLECVQDMDHENMFWYRQDPGLGLRLIYFSYDVKMKEKGDIPEGYSVSREKKERFSLILESASTNQTSMYLCASSSIAAAYNEQFFGPGTRLTVL.

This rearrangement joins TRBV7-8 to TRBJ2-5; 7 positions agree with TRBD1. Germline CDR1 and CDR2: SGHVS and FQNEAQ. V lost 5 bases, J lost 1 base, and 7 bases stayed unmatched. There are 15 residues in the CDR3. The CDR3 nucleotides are TGTGCCAGCAGCGCCCGGGACAGTCCCCAAGAGACCCAGTACTTC. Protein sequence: CASSARDSPQETQYF.

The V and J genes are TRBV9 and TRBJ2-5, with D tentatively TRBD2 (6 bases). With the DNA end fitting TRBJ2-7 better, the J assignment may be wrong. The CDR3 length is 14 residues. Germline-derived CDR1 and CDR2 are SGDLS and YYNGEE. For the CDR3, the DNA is TGTGCCAGCAGCGTAGGGGACTTGTCCTACGAGCAGTACTTC. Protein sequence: CASSVGDLSYEQYF.

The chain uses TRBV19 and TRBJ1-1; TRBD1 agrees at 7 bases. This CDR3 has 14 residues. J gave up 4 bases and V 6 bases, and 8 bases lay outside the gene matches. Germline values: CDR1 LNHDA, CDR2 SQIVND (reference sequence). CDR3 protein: CASSFKGAATEAFF. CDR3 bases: TGTGCCAGTAGCTTCAAGGGGGCCGCCACTGAAGCTTTCTTT.

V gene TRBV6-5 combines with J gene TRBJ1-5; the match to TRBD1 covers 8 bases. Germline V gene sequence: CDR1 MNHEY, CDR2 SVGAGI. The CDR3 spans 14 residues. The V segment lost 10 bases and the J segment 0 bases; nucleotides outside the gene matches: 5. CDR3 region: CATQGQGSNQPQHF. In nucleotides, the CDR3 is TGTGCCACCCAAGGACAGGGTAGCAATCAGCCCCAGCATTTT.

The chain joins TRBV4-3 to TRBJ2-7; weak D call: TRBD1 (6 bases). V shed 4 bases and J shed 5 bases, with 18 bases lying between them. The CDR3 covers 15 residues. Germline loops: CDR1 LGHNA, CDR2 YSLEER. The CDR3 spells CASSPGEAAYDEQYF. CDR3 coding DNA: TGCGCCAGCAGCCCAGGGGAAGCCGCGTACGACGAGCAGTACTTC.

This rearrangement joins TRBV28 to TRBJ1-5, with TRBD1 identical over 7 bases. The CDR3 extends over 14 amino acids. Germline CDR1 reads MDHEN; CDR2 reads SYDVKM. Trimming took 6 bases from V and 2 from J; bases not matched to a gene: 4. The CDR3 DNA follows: TGTGCCAGCAGCGTTGGACAGGGCAATCAGCCCCAGCATTTT. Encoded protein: CASSVGQGNQPQHF.

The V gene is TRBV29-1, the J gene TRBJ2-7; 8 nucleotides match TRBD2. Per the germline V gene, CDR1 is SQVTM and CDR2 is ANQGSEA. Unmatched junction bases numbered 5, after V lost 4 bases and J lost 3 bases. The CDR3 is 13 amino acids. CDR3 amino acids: CSVGAGAGYEQYF. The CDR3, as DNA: TGCAGCGTTGGAGCGGGAGCGGGCTACGAGCAGTACTTC.